A single T cell receptor (beta chain) is shown here with its context. The source of the sample is a study of Ad26.COV2.S vaccination and SARS-CoV-2 variants. Treatment of the sample: 19 received Ad26.COV2.S at low or high dose, single or two shots; about 5 received placebo; per-sample allocation not given. The study sampled participants on day 63 after the first vaccine or placebo injection. Libraries were prepared by immunoSEQ multiplex PCR; TCRdb keeps only in-frame clonotypes and omits some of them. The sample lists under 600,000 clones, roughly nine tenths occurring once. Germline values: CDR1 SGHRS, CDR2 YFSETQ. Trimming removed 1 base from V and 3 bases from J, with 8 bases in between. The CDR3 spans 14 residues.

The J gene is TRBJ2-4, the V gene TRBV5-1; D may be TRBD1 (6 bases). This receptor was identified in a person between 18 and 65 years old who received the Ad26.COV2.S COVID-19 vaccine or a placebo. The sample here was peripheral blood, taken in a trial of Ad26.COV2.S vaccine versus placebo. The CDR3 sequence is CASSLTGHKNIQYF. The CDR3 DNA sequence: TGCGCCAGCAGCTTGACAGGGCACAAAAACATTCAGTACTTC.